This TCR beta chain was recovered during a study of graft-versus-host responses after intestinal transplantation. Study-level information: The recipients all started with anti-thymocyte globulin induction and then took tacrolimus and steroids for 2 to 3 years. Study-level results: The marrow of recipients harbored GvH clones, and ileum or blood showed some of them first. Declines in HvG clones occurring early post-transplant were associated with peak circulating GvH clone levels.

In the case of this clone: The antigen remains undetermined.

Profiling relied on immunoSEQ multiplex PCR, and the TCRdb table lists in-frame clones only, not all of them. The top ten clones hold roughly 5.5% of a sample with roughly 90,000 clones, 80% to 95% of them seen once. The CDR3 consists of 15 residues. The germline V gene has CDR1 LNHDA and CDR2 SQIVND (reference sequence). After removal of 0 bases from V and 2 bases from J, the junction contained 0 bases not matched to a gene. The chain combines TRBV19 with TRBJ1-5, with 8 nucleotides matching TRBD1. The TCR was taken from a human donor who received an intestinal transplant. This material consisted of unstimulated CD8+ T cells sorted from spleen or lymph node cells, taken before intestinal transplant. The CDR3 DNA follows: TGTGCCAGTAGTATAGAGGGACAGGGCAATCAGCCCCAGCATTTT. It is translated as CASSIEGQGNQPQHF.